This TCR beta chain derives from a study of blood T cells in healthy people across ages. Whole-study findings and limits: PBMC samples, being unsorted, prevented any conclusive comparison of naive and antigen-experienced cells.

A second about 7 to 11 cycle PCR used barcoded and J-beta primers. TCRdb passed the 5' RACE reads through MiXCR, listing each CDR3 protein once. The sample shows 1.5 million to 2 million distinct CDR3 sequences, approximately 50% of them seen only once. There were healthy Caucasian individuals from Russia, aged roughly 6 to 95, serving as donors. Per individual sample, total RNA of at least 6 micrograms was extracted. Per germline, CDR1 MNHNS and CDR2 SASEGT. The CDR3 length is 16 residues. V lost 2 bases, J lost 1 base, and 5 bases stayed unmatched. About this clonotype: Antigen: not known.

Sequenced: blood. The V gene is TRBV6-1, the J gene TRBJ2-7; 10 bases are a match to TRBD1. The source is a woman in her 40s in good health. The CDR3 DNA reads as TGTGCCAGCAGTGAATGGGCGGGACAGGGGTCCTACGAGCAGTACTTC. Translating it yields CASSEWAGQGSYEQYF.